The 9 T cell receptor beta chains below come from one sample, sequenced in a study of T cell responses to AZD1222 COVID-19 vaccine. The assay was immunoSEQ multiplex PCR, and TCRdb's table has in-frame clones only and misses some. This sample yields 150,000 or so clones, of which 80% to 95% are seen a single time; approximately 4.4% belongs to the top ten. The material sequenced was peripheral blood, taken on day 0 of AZD1222 vaccination. These TCRs come from an adult in good health.

V and J are TRBV7-9 and TRBJ1-2; no clear D. This CDR3 contains 12 residues. Per germline, CDR1 SEHNR and CDR2 FQNEAQ (reference sequence). The V end lost 4 bases, the J end lost 8 bases, and 11 bases lay between the germline ends. Here the CDR3 DNA reads TGTGCCAGCAGCTCACAGCGCGGGGGCTACACCTTC. Translated, it gives CASSSQRGGYTF.

The chain is built from TRBV6-1 and TRBJ1-1; D gene unclear. Deletions cut 2 bases from V and 3 bases from J, with 7 bases between. The germline V gene has CDR1 MNHNS and CDR2 SASEGT. CDR3 length: 13 amino acids. The CDR3 loop reads CASSENGYTEAFF. The CDR3, as DNA: TGTGCCAGCAGTGAAAACGGGTACACTGAAGCTTTCTTT.

The chain joins TRBV6-5 to TRBJ1-4, with D perhaps TRBD1 (5 bases). This CDR3 spans 14 amino acids. Trimming removed 5 bases at V and 5 bases at J, with 12 bases between. Germline V gives CDR1 MNHEY, CDR2 SVGAGI. CDR3 DNA: TGTGCCAGCAGTCTCAAGGCAGGGAATGAAAAACTGTTTTTT. Encoded protein: CASSLKAGNEKLFF.

V usage is TRBV28 and J usage is TRBJ1-1; no definite D call. Germline V gives CDR1 MDHEN, CDR2 SYDVKM. The V gene lost 6 bases and the J gene lost 0 bases, with 11 bases spanning the gap. The CDR3 spans 14 residues. CDR3 coding DNA: TGTGCCAGCAGACCCCGGAGCCTGAACACTGAAGCTTTCTTT. This codes for CASRPRSLNTEAFF. The full variable domain, completed using reference TRBV28 and TRBJ1-1, is DVKVTQSSRYLVKRTGEKVFLECVQDMDHENMFWYRQDPGLGLRLIYFSYDVKMKEKGDIPEGYSVSREKKERFSLILESASTNQTSMYLCASRPRSLNTEAFFGQGTRLTVV.

The rearrangement uses TRBV15 and TRBJ2-1; D is uncertain. Germline lookup yields CDR1 LNHNV and CDR2 YYDKDF (reference sequence). Trimming stripped 6 bases from V and 8 bases from J, with 14 bases between. The CDR3 extends over 13 amino acids. This CDR3 reads CATRSKQWDEQFF. The CDR3 DNA reads TGTGCCACCAGGAGTAAACAGTGGGATGAGCAGTTCTTC.

V and J are TRBV18 and TRBJ2-1, with 9 bases identical to TRBD2. V trimming: 4 bases; J trimming: 8 bases; junction bases outside the gene matches: 6. The CDR3 length is 14 residues. Germline lookup yields CDR1 KGHSH and CDR2 LQKENI. The DNA for the CDR3 is TGTGCCAGCTCACTTGGACTAGCGATCGATGAGCAGTTCTTC. This encodes CASSLGLAIDEQFF.

The chain combines TRBV7-2 with TRBJ2-7; TRBD2 is a possible D gene (6 bases). This CDR3 has 17 amino acids. V gave up 7 bases and J gave up 7 bases, with 29 bases separating them. Germline loops: CDR1 SGHTA, CDR2 FQGNSA. DNA of the CDR3: TGTGCCAGCACTCACCCCGAGTGGGGGATTAGTCGGGGGGAGCAGTACTTC. It translates to CASTHPEWGISRGEQYF.

The CDR3 spells CASSQSKDEQFF. Written as DNA, the CDR3 is TGTGCCAGCAGCCAATCTAAGGATGAGCAGTTCTTC. The chain uses TRBV3-1 (or the pseudogene TRBV3-2) and TRBJ2-1; D is undetermined. From germline, CDR1 is LGHDT and CDR2 YNNKEL (reference sequence). The CDR3 totals 12 residues. V lost 2 bases and J lost 8, with 7 bases in between.

J is TRBJ2-5 and V is TRBV15; D ambiguous. Germline V gene data show CDR1 as LNHNV and CDR2 as YYDKDF (reference sequence). V gave up 3 bases and J gave up 0 bases, with 14 bases separating them. This CDR3 has 16 residues. In DNA, the CDR3 is TGTGCCACCAGCAGGTCAAAATACCAGGACCAAGAGACCCAGTACTTC. Translating gives CATSRSKYQDQETQYF.